The 27 T cell receptor beta chains given below trace back to one sample, sequenced in a study of CD8 T cells in Susac syndrome. 0.5 to 1 ug RNA was reverse transcribed with random hexamers. A single record per CDR3 protein comes from TCRdb applying MiXCR to the immunoSEQ multiplex PCR reads. The data show around 230,000 distinct CDR3 sequences, with 96% seen just once and roughly 0.1% held by the top ten. Sequenced input: CD4+ T cells from PBMCs. The receptors were sampled from a human donor with Susac syndrome.

The CDR3 DNA reads as TGCAGCGTTGGCAGGCAACCCGGTGGAGCTTTCTTT. Amino acids: CSVGRQPGGAFF. The chain links TRBV29-1 to TRBJ1-1; D is ambiguous. This CDR3 has 12 amino acids. Germline V lookup: CDR1 SQVTM, CDR2 ANQGSEA. The germline V and J ends were trimmed by 4 bases and 10 bases, with 16 bases remaining between them.

The rearrangement uses TRBV6-6 and TRBJ2-7, with TRBD2 identical over 10 bases. V was clipped by 2 bases and J by 1 base; unmatched bases: 2. The CDR3 is 15 amino acids. Germline V lookup: CDR1 MNHNY, CDR2 SVGAGI (reference sequence). CDR3 nucleotides: TGTGCCAGCAGTTACCTAGCGGGAGTATCCTACGAGCAGTACTTC. Its protein product is CASSYLAGVSYEQYF.

The chain uses TRBV27 and TRBJ2-1, with TRBD1 matching over 11 bases. The length of the CDR3 is 15 residues. The V segment lost 2 bases and the J segment 8 bases; nucleotides outside the gene matches: 5. Germline V gene data show CDR1 as MNHEY and CDR2 as SMNVEV (reference sequence). The CDR3 DNA sequence: TGTGCCAGCAGTTTAAGGACAGGGGGCGGCGATGAGCAGTTCTTC. Protein product: CASSLRTGGGDEQFF.

The CDR3 loop reads CSVEWGGYGYTF. CDR3 DNA: TGCAGCGTTGAGTGGGGAGGCTATGGCTACACCTTC. J is TRBJ1-2 and V is TRBV29-1; D remains unclear. CDR1 and CDR2 from the germline V gene are SQVTM and ANQGSEA. This CDR3 has 12 amino acids. V lost 3 bases and J lost 4, with 9 bases in between.

J is TRBJ1-5 and V is TRBV30; D uncertain. The V and J ends lost 1 base and 5 bases respectively, with 9 bases between them. The CDR3 sequence is 13 residues long. Germline loops: CDR1 GTSNPN, CDR2 SVGIG (reference sequence). CDR3 DNA sequence: TGTGCCTGGAGTGGGTCTGGCGATCAGCCCCAGCATTTT. Amino acid sequence: CAWSGSGDQPQHF.

The V gene is TRBV5-6, the J gene TRBJ1-1, with TRBD1 identical over 9 bases. Trimming at V came to 5 bases and at J to 0 bases, leaving 8 bases not matched to a gene. Per the germline V gene, CDR1 is SGHDT and CDR2 is YYEEEE. The length of the CDR3 is 16 residues. The CDR3 loop is CASSWTGDRMNTEAFF. As DNA, the CDR3 is TGTGCCAGCAGTTGGACAGGGGACCGCATGAACACTGAAGCTTTCTTT.

Written as DNA, the CDR3 is TGTGCCTGGAGGGGAAGGGTGTCCAAAGAGCAGTACTTC. Its protein product is CAWRGRVSKEQYF. The chain combines TRBV30 with TRBJ2-7, with unresolved D. Germline lookup yields CDR1 GTSNPN and CDR2 SVGIG (reference sequence). Between the trimmed V and J ends, which lost 3 bases and 7 bases, there was a span of 16 bases. The CDR3 totals 13 residues.

This chain joins TRBV27 and TRBJ2-7; D is unclear. Germline V gives CDR1 MNHEY, CDR2 SMNVEV (reference sequence). Deletions cut 8 bases from V and 1 base from J, with 12 bases between. This CDR3 has 13 residues. CDR3 amino acids: CASSLVASYEQYF. The CDR3, as DNA: TGTGCCAGCTCTCTAGTTGCTTCCTACGAGCAGTACTTC.

V is TRBV12-3 or TRBV12-4 and J is TRBJ2-3, with 7 bases aligning to TRBD2. The CDR3 has 14 residues. Trimming took 8 bases from V and 0 from J; bases not matched to a gene: 5. CDR3 residues: CASLGSGSTDTQYF. Here the CDR3 DNA reads TGTGCCAGCCTCGGTAGCGGGAGCACAGATACGCAGTATTTT.

The chain is built from TRBV27 and TRBJ2-1; weak D call: TRBD1 (5 bases). With 3 bases removed from V and 7 bases from J, the gap between germline ends came to 16 bases. Germline V gives CDR1 MNHEY, CDR2 SMNVEV (reference sequence). This CDR3 is 15 amino acids long. CDR3 nucleotides: TGTGCCAGCAGTTTGGGGCTAGTTGGTAGGAATGAGCAGTTCTTC. This encodes CASSLGLVGRNEQFF.

J is TRBJ1-1 and V is TRBV29-1; 8 nucleotides line up with TRBD1. The germline V gene has CDR1 SQVTM and CDR2 ANQGSEA. CDR3 length: 14 residues. The V gene end was trimmed by 4 bases and the J gene end by 1 base; junction bases not matched to a gene: 5. CDR3 amino acids: CSVATGGGNTEAFF. DNA of the CDR3: TGCAGCGTTGCTACAGGGGGGGGGAACACTGAAGCTTTCTTT.

The rearrangement uses TRBV28 and TRBJ2-4; possible D gene TRBD1, 5 bases. Trimming removed 5 bases from V and 9 bases from J, with 14 bases in between. The CDR3 runs to 13 residues. Germline V gene data show CDR1 as MDHEN and CDR2 as SYDVKM. The chain's CDR3 is CASSTGQTLIQYF. CDR3 sequence (DNA): TGTGCCAGCAGTACAGGACAAACCCTCATTCAGTACTTC.

CDR3 bases: TGTGCCAGCAGCCGCCCCGGGACTGAAAACACCGGGGAGCTGTTTTTT. It specifies CASSRPGTENTGELFF. The chain couples TRBV14 to TRBJ2-2; tentatively, D is TRBD2 (6 bases). The germline gives CDR1 SGHDN, CDR2 FVKESK. The CDR3 length is 16 residues. V was clipped by 4 bases and J by 2 bases, with 14 bases between them.

This chain uses TRBV7-9 with TRBJ2-7; D perhaps matches TRBD2 (7 bases). CDR3 size: 15 residues. Germline V gene lookup returns CDR1 SEHNR and CDR2 FQNEAQ (reference sequence). V dropped 1 base and J dropped 6 bases, with 16 bases sitting between them. The CDR3 nucleotides read TGTGCCAGCAGCTTAGTCGGGGGGCGATTCTCCGAGCAGTACTTC. The encoded protein is CASSLVGGRFSEQYF.

CDR3: CASSLRVGVGDTEAFF. In nucleotides, the CDR3 is TGTGCCAGCAGCTTGAGGGTCGGAGTCGGGGACACTGAAGCTTTCTTT. The chain combines TRBV5-6 with TRBJ1-1; D is uncertain. CDR1 is SGHDT and CDR2 is YYEEEE in the germline V gene. The CDR3 is 16 residues long. Trimming took 1 base from V and 3 from J, leaving 16 bases between them.

The chain links TRBV28 to TRBJ2-1; D ambiguous. Germline V gene data show CDR1 as MDHEN and CDR2 as SYDVKM. The CDR3 consists of 17 residues. V dropped 2 bases and J dropped 0 bases, with 14 bases sitting between them. The CDR3 is CASSLRLAESSYNEQFF. For the CDR3, the DNA is TGTGCCAGCAGTTTAAGATTAGCAGAGAGCTCCTACAATGAGCAGTTCTTC.

This sequence joins TRBV24-1 and TRBJ2-1; weak D call: TRBD1 (6 bases). CDR1 and CDR2 (germline): KGHDR, SFDVKD. CDR3 length equals 13 residues. Trimming took off 8 bases at V and 5 bases at J, with 12 bases between the two ends. CDR3 nucleotides: TGTGCCACCACAGGGGAGCTCGACAATGAGCAGTTCTTC. Translation gives CATTGELDNEQFF.

The chain combines TRBV25-1 with TRBJ2-2, with D tentatively TRBD1 (5 bases). Per germline, CDR1 MGHDK and CDR2 SYGVNS. V was trimmed by 3 bases and J by 4 bases, leaving 12 bases between them. The CDR3 extends over 15 amino acids. The CDR3 region is CASSEVTVGTGELFF. CDR3 DNA: TGTGCCAGCAGTGAGGTGACAGTCGGCACCGGGGAGCTGTTTTTT.

The J gene is TRBJ2-5, the V gene TRBV28; 10 nucleotides line up with TRBD2. Trimming cost V 4 bases and J 4 bases; bases outside gene matches: 15. This CDR3 is 18 amino acids long. The germline gives CDR1 MDHEN, CDR2 SYDVKM. CDR3 amino acids: CASSSPGGLAGASETQYF. Here the CDR3 DNA reads TGTGCCAGCAGTTCCCCCGGGGGCCTAGCGGGAGCGTCAGAGACCCAGTACTTC. Complete variable domain (other parts from reference TRBV28 and TRBJ2-5): DVKVTQSSRYLVKRTGEKVFLECVQDMDHENMFWYRQDPGLGLRLIYFSYDVKMKEKGDIPEGYSVSREKKERFSLILESASTNQTSMYLCASSSPGGLAGASETQYFGPGTRLLVL.

The chain joins TRBV12-5 to TRBJ2-3; no clear D. Trimming stripped 3 bases from V and 2 bases from J, with 12 bases between. Germline values: CDR1 LGHNT, CDR2 FRNRAP. The CDR3 totals 15 residues. DNA of the CDR3: TGTGCTAGTGGTTTTCCGTCACTTACCACAGATACGCAGTATTTT. Residues: CASGFPSLTTDTQYF.

The chain carries TRBV12-3 or TRBV12-4 and TRBJ1-2; D remains ambiguous. Trimming took off 3 bases at V and 4 bases at J, with 15 bases between the two ends. This CDR3 is 15 amino acids long. Written as DNA, the CDR3 is TGTGCCAGCAGTTTTGGTTGGGGAGGAGGCTATGGCTACACCTTC. Its translation is CASSFGWGGGYGYTF.

V and J are TRBV7-9 and TRBJ1-2; no reliable D call. Trimming removed 9 bases from V and 4 bases from J, with 9 bases in between. The CDR3 runs 11 residues. Germline-derived CDR1 and CDR2 are SEHNR and FQNEAQ (reference sequence). This CDR3 reads CASLEVYGYTF. The CDR3 bases are TGTGCCAGTTTGGAGGTCTATGGCTACACCTTC.

V and J are TRBV5-1 and TRBJ1-1; TRBD1 matches 7 bases. Per the germline V gene, CDR1 is SGHRS and CDR2 is YFSETQ. J was trimmed by 4 bases and V by 0 bases; bases with no gene match: 24. CDR3 length: 21 amino acids. DNA of the CDR3: TGCGCCAGCAGCTTGGCTAAGGGTCCAGGAGGGGGCAGATTCCGGGTCACTGAAGCTTTCTTT. Translating gives CASSLAKGPGGGRFRVTEAFF.

J is TRBJ1-1 and V is TRBV18; 9 bases are shared with TRBD1. The V gene's germline CDR1 is KGHSH and CDR2 LQKENI. The CDR3 is made up of 15 amino acids. V lost 6 bases and J lost 1; bases outside the gene matches: 6. Written as DNA, the CDR3 is TGTGCCAGCTCTGGGACAGGGACGACGAACACTGAAGCTTTCTTT. This translates into CASSGTGTTNTEAFF.

The chain carries TRBV2 and TRBJ1-2; D is uncertain. The CDR3 runs to 12 residues. V lost 7 bases, J lost 6 bases, and 12 bases lay in between. The germline gives CDR1 SNHLY, CDR2 FYNNEI. The CDR3 DNA is TGTGCCAGCAAAGAACCTGTGGATGGCTACACCTTC. Amino acids: CASKEPVDGYTF.

The J gene is TRBJ1-2, the V gene TRBV12-3 or TRBV12-4; weak D call: TRBD1 (5 bases). The CDR3 covers 13 residues. V lost 6 bases to trimming and J lost 8 bases, with 16 bases between them. The CDR3 DNA reads TGTGCCAGCAGCACCAGCGGGGGGGACGGCTACACCTTC. Translated: CASSTSGGDGYTF.

The CDR3 DNA follows: TGTGCCAGCAGATCGACTAGCGGGTCTTCCTACGAGCAGTACTTC. This codes for CASRSTSGSSYEQYF. The J gene is TRBJ2-7, the V gene TRBV12-3 or TRBV12-4; 10 bases are a match to TRBD2. The ends lost 6 bases at V and 1 base at J; junction bases unmatched: 6. CDR3 length equals 15 residues.